The clone carrying this T cell receptor (beta chain) was observed at least ten times. This record belongs to a study of early T cells in non-severe SARS-CoV-2 infection. Study information: Sequencing used unsorted whole-blood bulk RNA, so chains lack pairing.

One entry per CDR3 protein results from TCRdb running MiXCR on the 5' RACE reads. The profile covers fewer than 50,000 distinct CDR3 sequences, with 12% appearing a single time and around 15% taken by the ten largest. The V and J ends lost 6 bases and 6 bases, in that order; junction bases with no gene match: 7. The CDR3 sequence is 13 residues long. Germline values: CDR1 KGHSH, CDR2 LQKENI. The specimen sequenced was whole blood. The clonotype was recovered from an adult who was a healthcare worker with PCR-confirmed SARS-CoV-2 infection or an uninfected control (not recorded which). The V and J genes are TRBV18 and TRBJ1-1; 7 nucleotides agree with TRBD1. The CDR3 sequence is CASSQIQGPEAFF. CDR3 nucleotide sequence: TGTGCCAGCTCTCAGATACAGGGGCCTGAAGCTTTCTTT.